Listed here are 2 T cell receptor beta chains from one sample, sequenced in a study of blood T cells in healthy people across ages. Primed by a sample-barcoded 5' primer and a J-beta primer mix, a second PCR proceeded for 7 to 11 cycles. TCRdb re-called the 5' RACE reads with MiXCR, one entry per CDR3 protein. This sample has over 600,000 distinct CDR3 sequences, with approximately 40% found just once. The source material was blood. The receptors were sampled from a man older than 75 in good health.

V gene TRBV7-9 combines with J gene TRBJ2-5; TRBD2 aligns across 9 bases. Germline V lookup: CDR1 SEHNR, CDR2 FQNEAQ (reference sequence). This CDR3 is 17 amino acids long. V shed 5 bases and J 5 bases; nucleotides not matched to a gene: 15. The CDR3 region has the DNA TGTGCCAGCAGCCCTCCGGGTAGCGGGGGACTGAGGGAGACCCAGTACTTC. It specifies CASSPPGSGGLRETQYF.

V gene TRBV3-1 combines with J gene TRBJ2-2, with 7 bases identical to TRBD1. V trimming: 5 bases; J trimming: 0 bases; junction bases outside the gene matches: 6. The CDR3 sequence is 16 residues long. Germline CDR1 reads LGHDT; CDR2 reads YNNKEL (reference sequence). The CDR3 here is CASSTRTGSNTGELFF. The CDR3 nucleotides are TGTGCCAGCAGCACCCGGACAGGATCGAACACCGGGGAGCTGTTTTTT.